The 31 T cell receptor beta chains given below trace back to one sample, sequenced in a study of T cells in localized non-small cell lung cancer. Here immunoSEQ multiplex PCR was the method, and the copy in TCRdb shows in-frame clones only, minus some. Among more than 2,500 clones listed, around 24% were seen once. This material consisted of lung tumor tissue, taken before any cancer treatment. The receptors derive from a man aged 40 to 70 with stage I lung adenocarcinoma.

Judged by abundance, this clone is medium-sized. The chain is built from TRBV6-8 and TRBJ1-3; 7 positions match TRBD1. Trimming removed 2 bases from V and 4 bases from J; junction bases left unmatched: 11. Germline V lookup: CDR1 MNHGY, CDR2 SAAAGT. The CDR3 spans 17 residues. DNA for the CDR3: TGTGCCAGCAGTTACCTATCCACAGACAGGGACGGAAACACCATATATTTT. Protein product: CASSYLSTDRDGNTIYF.

This clone qualifies as medium-sized (0.01 to 0.1%). This chain links TRBV11-3 with TRBJ2-1, with 7 bases identical to TRBD2. Germline CDR1 SGHNT, CDR2 YENEEA. Losses at the gene ends were 3 bases for V and 0 bases for J; bases not matched to a gene: 5. The CDR3 covers 16 residues. For the CDR3, the DNA is TGTGCCAGCAGCTTCGGCGGGAGTGGCTCCTACAATGAGCAGTTCTTC. Translating it yields CASSFGGSGSYNEQFF.

This clone is categorized as medium-sized (0.01 to 0.1%). The chain recombines TRBV9 with TRBJ1-4; no clear D gene. The CDR3 has 16 residues. Germline CDR1 is SGDLS and CDR2 is YYNGEE. V shed 0 bases and J shed 0 bases, with 9 bases lying between them. CDR3 nucleotide sequence: TGTGCCAGCAGCGTAGGTGCAGTTGCAACTAATGAAAAACTGTTTTTT. Amino acids: CASSVGAVATNEKLFF.

The rearrangement joins TRBV11-3 to TRBJ2-7; 13 nucleotides agree with TRBD2. The CDR3 is made up of 19 amino acids. Trimming took 0 bases from V and 7 from J; bases not matched to a gene: 15. The germline CDR1 and CDR2 sequences are SGHNT and YENEEA. CDR3 amino acids: CASSLDRLAGGSESGEQYV. The CDR3 DNA follows: TGTGCCAGCAGCTTAGACAGACTAGCGGGAGGATCAGAATCTGGTGAGCAGTACGTC.

V usage is TRBV19 and J usage is TRBJ1-5, with D hard to call. The germline V and J ends were trimmed by 0 bases and 0 bases, with 15 bases remaining between them. Germline V gene sequence: CDR1 LNHDA, CDR2 SQIVND (reference sequence). The CDR3 has 18 amino acids. CDR3 protein: CASSIDLFRIDSNQPQHF. The CDR3, as DNA: TGTGCCAGTAGTATAGATCTATTCAGGATCGATAGCAATCAGCCCCAGCATTTT.

The table lists this clone with a few counts. The chain has TRBV5-1 and TRBJ2-3, with 10 bases aligning to TRBD2. CDR3 length equals 18 residues. Looked up from germline, CDR1 is SGHRS and CDR2 is YFSETQ. V was pared by 0 bases and J by 3 bases, with 10 bases of the junction left unmatched. CDR3 coding DNA: TGCGCCAGCAGCTTGGACCCCCCCACTAGCGGGGCGACAGATACGCAGTATTTT. This gives the protein CASSLDPPTSGATDTQYF.

The chain uses TRBV11-3 and TRBJ1-5; D remains ambiguous. Germline loops: CDR1 SGHNT, CDR2 YENEEA. Between the trimmed V and J ends, which lost 3 bases and 2 bases, there was a span of 11 bases. CDR3 length equals 15 residues. The CDR3 loop reads CASSFTRDGNQPQHF. The CDR3 DNA sequence: TGTGCCAGCAGCTTCACCCGGGATGGCAATCAGCCCCAGCATTTT.

This clone occurred a few times. The genes are TRBV11-3 and TRBJ2-3; 9 nucleotides match TRBD2. Trimming removed 5 bases from V and 3 bases from J; junction bases left unmatched: 6. Looked up from germline, CDR1 is SGHNT and CDR2 is YENEEA. The CDR3 is 15 amino acids. DNA for the CDR3: TGTGCCAGCAGCGCGAATAGCGGGAGTACAGATACGCAGTATTTT. The encoded protein is CASSANSGSTDTQYF. Complete variable domain (other parts from reference TRBV11-3 and TRBJ2-3): EAGVVQSPRYKIIEKKQPVAFWCNPISGHNTLYWYLQNLGQGPELLIRYENEEAVDDSQLPKDRFSAERLKGVDSTLKIQPAELGDSAVYLCASSANSGSTDTQYFGPGTRLTVL.

This chain uses TRBV19 with TRBJ2-1, with 7 bases that match TRBD1. Germline V gives CDR1 LNHDA, CDR2 SQIVND (reference sequence). CDR3 length equals 13 residues. Trimming cost V 6 bases and J 6 bases; bases outside gene matches: 5. CDR3 nucleotides: TGTGCCAGTAGCCAAAACAGGGGCAATGAGCAGTTCTTC. As protein: CASSQNRGNEQFF.

This clone was counted many times. The V gene is TRBV16, the J gene TRBJ2-1; 7 bases fit TRBD2. The V segment lost 6 bases and the J segment 14 bases; nucleotides outside the gene matches: 10. CDR3 size: 12 residues. Germline V gives CDR1 KGHSY, CDR2 FQNENV. The CDR3 DNA sequence: TGTGCCAGCAGTCCAGGACTAGGAAGGGAGTTCTTC. This gives the protein CASSPGLGREFF.

This clone was observed many times. The rearrangement uses TRBV11-3 and TRBJ2-7, with no clear D. Trimming shortened V by 5 bases and J by 6 bases, and 20 bases separated the two germline ends. Germline CDR1 is SGHNT and CDR2 is YENEEA. CDR3 size: 15 residues. CDR3 sequence reads: CASSGHSGPLLEQYF. For the CDR3, the DNA is TGTGCCAGCAGCGGTCACTCCGGGCCACTCCTCGAGCAGTACTTC.

The chain has TRBV28 and TRBJ2-5, with D possibly called TRBD1 or TRBD2 (5 bases each). Germline CDR1 reads MDHEN; CDR2 reads SYDVKM. V was trimmed by 2 bases and J by 5 bases, leaving 9 bases between them. This CDR3 has 13 residues. The CDR3, as DNA: TGTGCCAGCAGTTTAGGGGGTCGCGAGACCCAGTACTTC. It specifies CASSLGGRETQYF.

J is TRBJ1-3 and V is TRBV19; tentatively, D is TRBD1 (6 bases). This CDR3 is 15 amino acids long. Germline CDR1 is LNHDA and CDR2 is SQIVND (reference sequence). V gave up 4 bases and J gave up 0 bases, with 10 bases separating them. CDR3 protein: CASSTDRRSGNTIYF. CDR3 bases: TGTGCCAGTAGTACCGACAGGCGCTCTGGAAACACCATATATTTT.

The chain links TRBV11-3 to TRBJ1-1; maybe TRBD1 (6 bases). Germline assignment: CDR1 SGHNT and CDR2 YENEEA. V was cut by 1 base and J by 4 bases, with 10 bases left in between. This CDR3 comprises 14 residues. The CDR3 spells CASSLGRGGTEAFF. CDR3 in DNA: TGTGCCAGCAGCTTAGGCAGGGGAGGCACTGAAGCTTTCTTT.

This chain's CDR3 is CASGWDGNYGYTF. The CDR3 region has the DNA TGTGCCAGCGGATGGGACGGAAATTATGGCTACACCTTC. This sequence joins TRBV2 and TRBJ1-2, with a possible D match to TRBD1 (5 bases). The CDR3 has 13 residues. V lost 8 bases to trimming and J lost 5 bases, with 15 bases between them. Germline V gene lookup returns CDR1 SNHLY and CDR2 FYNNEI.

V usage is TRBV19 and J usage is TRBJ1-5, with D possibly being TRBD1 (6 bases). The V end was cut by 5 bases, the J end by 2 bases, with 19 bases between. The CDR3 contains 17 residues. From germline, CDR1 is LNHDA and CDR2 SQIVND (reference sequence). CDR3 residues: CASSPHRALRGNQPQHF. The CDR3 DNA reads as TGTGCCAGTAGTCCCCACAGGGCTCTCCGCGGCAATCAGCCCCAGCATTTT.

This clone was seen more than once but under ten times. The CDR3 bases are TGTGCCAGCAGCGACGGTACAGTGGGGCAATCCGAGCAGTACGTC. Residues: CASSDGTVGQSEQYV. This chain connects TRBV11-3 to TRBJ2-7, with TRBD1 as a possible D gene (5 bases). The germline gives CDR1 SGHNT, CDR2 YENEEA. V lost 5 bases, J lost 6 bases, and 20 bases lay in between. CDR3 size: 15 residues.

The chain employs TRBV30 and TRBJ2-3; D gene unclear. Germline V gives CDR1 GTSNPN, CDR2 SVGIG (reference sequence). V gave up 0 bases and J gave up 6 bases, with 4 bases separating them. The CDR3 contains 11 residues. As DNA, the CDR3 is TGTGCCTGGAGTGTAGGTGATACGCAGTATTTT. It yields the protein CAWSVGDTQYF.

The CDR3 DNA reads TGCGCCAGCAGCTTGGGACTAGCGGGAGGGAACACCGGGGAGCTGTTTTTT. Its protein is CASSLGLAGGNTGELFF. The chain carries TRBV5-1 and TRBJ2-2; 13 nucleotides align to TRBD2. V gave up 0 bases and J gave up 1 base; unmatched junction bases: 0. This CDR3 comprises 17 residues. CDR1 SGHRS and CDR2 YFSETQ come from the germline V gene.

In this sample, this clone is medium-sized. The genes are TRBV6-8 and TRBJ1-2, with 7 positions matching TRBD1. Trimming at V came to 6 bases and at J to 5 bases, leaving 9 bases not matched to a gene. CDR3 size: 14 residues. In germline, CDR1 is MNHGY, CDR2 SAAAGT. This CDR3 reads CASRRGTDPYGYTF. DNA of the CDR3: TGTGCCAGCAGACGCGGGACAGATCCTTATGGCTACACCTTC.

In DNA form, the CDR3 reads TGTGCCAGCTCACCACAGGCTAGGGGCACTGAAGCTTTCTTT. Amino acids: CASSPQARGTEAFF. The rearrangement joins TRBV18 to TRBJ1-1; a weak D match, TRBD1 (5 bases). Germline CDR1 reads KGHSH; CDR2 reads LQKENI. The CDR3 has 14 amino acids. Trimming pared 1 base from V and 4 bases from J, leaving 10 bases between.

By share of the sample, this clone is medium-sized. The chain combines TRBV11-3 with TRBJ2-5; 9 bases align to TRBD2. V shed 4 bases, J shed 4 bases, and the junction held 7 bases outside the gene matches. Germline CDR1 reads SGHNT; CDR2 reads YENEEA. The CDR3 runs 15 residues. The CDR3 bases are TGTGCCAGCAGCTACTTAGCGGGAGAAGGAGAGACCCAGTACTTC. This codes for CASSYLAGEGETQYF.

CDR3 loop: CAISEFTGTLNTEAFF. The CDR3 DNA is TGTGCCATCAGTGAGTTCACAGGGACCTTGAACACTGAAGCTTTCTTT. The chain has TRBV10-3 and TRBJ1-1; a possible D gene is TRBD1 (6 bases). This CDR3 has 16 residues. Germline V CDR1 and CDR2: ENHRY, SYGVKD. V lost 1 base to trimming and J lost 0 bases, with 12 bases between them.

This clone was seen a few times. V gene TRBV11-3 combines with J gene TRBJ2-7; no reliable D call. With 4 bases removed from V and 3 bases from J, the gap between germline ends came to 13 bases. The CDR3 spans 14 residues. Germline assignment: CDR1 SGHNT and CDR2 YENEEA. The CDR3 nucleotides read TGTGCCAGCAGCTGGGCCGGCGGCAACTACGAGCAGTACTTC. It encodes CASSWAGGNYEQYF.

In its sample, this clone was seen a few times. The V call is TRBV9, the J call TRBJ2-7, with a tentative D call TRBD2 (6 bases). Per the germline V gene, CDR1 is SGDLS and CDR2 is YYNGEE. Between the trimmed V and J ends, which lost 5 bases and 3 bases, there was a span of 18 bases. CDR3 length: 15 amino acids. CDR3 sequence: CASSDHPGRGYEQYF. CDR3 sequence (DNA): TGTGCCAGCAGTGACCACCCCGGGAGAGGCTACGAGCAGTACTTC.

Sample share makes this clone medium-sized. The chain employs TRBV6-8 and TRBJ2-3; D not certain. CDR1 and CDR2 (germline): MNHGY, SAAAGT. Trimming pared 8 bases from V and 9 bases from J, leaving 15 bases between. This CDR3 has 12 residues. The CDR3 region has the DNA TGTGCCAGCGGGCGGTTTGTCGGAACGCAGTATTTT. Translating it yields CASGRFVGTQYF.

This rearrangement joins TRBV7-1 to TRBJ1-1, with unresolved D. TRBV7-1 is reported as an ORF; its role is uncertain. The CDR3 totals 13 residues. With 4 bases removed from V and 1 base from J, the gap between germline ends came to 7 bases. CDR3 in DNA: TGTGCCAGCAGCTTCACGGAGAACACTGAAGCTTTCTTT. It is translated as CASSFTENTEAFF.

Only a few counts were recorded for this clone. The chain joins TRBV29-1 to TRBJ2-3; 8 bases align to TRBD1. The CDR3 length is 13 residues. Germline V lookup: CDR1 SQVTM, CDR2 ANQGSEA. The trim removed 5 bases at V and 4 bases at J, leaving 5 bases unmatched. The CDR3 loop is CSVLGQASDTQYF. CDR3 nucleotide sequence: TGCAGCGTTTTGGGACAGGCGTCAGATACGCAGTATTTT.

This chain links TRBV6-8 with TRBJ2-3; 14 nucleotides line up with TRBD2. The junction had 7 bases not matched to a gene; V was cut back by 6 bases and J by 5 bases. This CDR3 contains 16 residues. Germline V gene sequence: CDR1 MNHGY, CDR2 SAAAGT. CDR3 nucleotide sequence: TGTGCCAGCAGCAACCCCGGGACTAGCGGGAGAGATACGCAGTATTTT. Amino acid sequence: CASSNPGTSGRDTQYF.

This rearrangement joins TRBV18 to TRBJ2-5, with D uncertain. V was cut by 3 bases and J by 3 bases, with 14 bases left in between. CDR1 and CDR2 (germline): KGHSH, LQKENI. The CDR3 totals 15 residues. In nucleotides, the CDR3 is TGTGCCAGCTCACCTTCAGTCCTAATAAAAGAGACCCAGTACTTC. Its protein product is CASSPSVLIKETQYF.

Judged by abundance, this clone is medium-sized. This chain joins TRBV11-3 and TRBJ1-4; possibly TRBD1 for D (5 bases). The V end lost 5 bases, the J end lost 11 bases, and 24 bases lay between the germline ends. Germline CDR1 is SGHNT and CDR2 is YENEEA. The CDR3 runs 16 residues. The CDR3 is CASSRGTDRGVGKLFF. The CDR3, as DNA: TGTGCCAGCAGCCGAGGGACGGACCGGGGGGTAGGGAAACTGTTTTTT.